A single T cell receptor beta chain is shown here with its context. This record belongs to a study of blood T cell repertoires in COVID-19. Turning to the study itself: Samples came from the United States, Italy and Spain, spanning acute and convalescent COVID-19. The analysed material was cDNA or gDNA that came from T cells, B-cell-depleted T cells, or PBMCs.

Participants were placed into cohorts based on the clinical history they reported. The CDR3 is 17 residues long. The V gene lost 0 bases and the J gene lost 0 bases, with 13 bases spanning the gap. The V gene's germline CDR1 is MGHRA and CDR2 YSYEKL. Original data processing: Amplification of reference gene primers was used by the study to estimate nucleated cell counts. Repertoires were generated with immunoSEQ multiplex PCR, while TCRdb's copy carries only in-frame clones and drops some. Clone size and the V and J calls come from that table; the DNA yielded D and trimming. The profile covers a few hundred thousand clones, with approximately 90% appearing a single time and about 9.4% taken by the ten largest.

The source is a man between 18 and 35 years old with acute COVID-19. Sequenced sample: PBMCs or T cells enriched from blood (not recorded which). The genes are TRBV4-1 and TRBJ2-3, with D perhaps TRBD2 (5 bases). CDR3 protein: CASSQDVAGLSTDTQYF. CDR3 nucleotides: TGCGCCAGCAGCCAAGATGTGGCGGGCTTAAGCACAGATACGCAGTATTTT.